The count of the clone carrying this TCR beta chain is one. Per the original methods: By means of reference gene primer amplification, nucleated cell counts were estimated. The table came from immunoSEQ multiplex PCR; TCRdb's copy has only in-frame clones and leaves some out. V and J calls and clone size come straight from that table; D and trimming were deduced from the DNA. Among approximately 93,000 clones listed, approximately 75% were seen once. Germline CDR1 is DFQATT and CDR2 is SNEGSKA (reference sequence). V trimming: 3 bases; J trimming: 4 bases; junction bases outside the gene matches: 10. The CDR3 loop spans 15 amino acids. These data come from a study of blood T cell repertoires in COVID-19. Overall study: COVID-19 samples from acute and convalescent phases originated in the United States, Italy and Spain. From T cells, B-cell-depleted T cells, or PBMCs came the material, which was cDNA or gDNA.

The TCR sequence derives from a woman of 80 years or more with acute or convalescent COVID-19. The rearrangement uses TRBV20-1 and TRBJ2-5; 8 nucleotides match TRBD1. The sample consisted of peripheral blood. Here the CDR3 reads CSASPGTGWGETQYF. CDR3 coding DNA: TGCAGTGCTAGTCCCGGGACAGGATGGGGAGAGACCCAGTACTTC.